Shown below are 31 T cell receptor beta chains from a single sample sequenced in a study of T-cell memory formation after mild COVID-19. TCRdb analysed the 5' RACE reads with MiXCR anew, one entry per CDR3 protein. This table holds 200,000 to 250,000 distinct CDR3 sequences, roughly a tenth found once. The specimen was PBMCs or a T cell subset sorted from them (not recorded which). The receptors originated from a man aged 18 to 29 who had mild COVID-19 (a few samples of this study predate the infection). Cell type and time point are not known.

This clonotype came up a few times. This chain links TRBV5-1 with TRBJ2-1; 10 bases are a match to TRBD2. From germline, CDR1 is SGHRS and CDR2 YFSETQ. The CDR3 loop spans 19 amino acids. With V trimmed by 1 base and J by 0 bases, 10 bases remained unmatched. CDR3 region: CASSLRPSGGPSSYNEQFF. The CDR3 DNA sequence: TGCGCCAGCAGCTTGCGCCCTAGCGGGGGACCTAGCTCCTACAATGAGCAGTTCTTC.

There are a few counts of this clonotype. This chain joins TRBV5-4 and TRBJ1-2; maybe TRBD1 (6 bases). V was clipped by 2 bases and J by 2 bases, with 7 bases between them. Germline V gives CDR1 SGHNT, CDR2 YYREEE (reference sequence). The CDR3 is 13 amino acids. CDR3 sequence: CASSFTGNYGYTF. The CDR3 DNA reads as TGTGCCAGCAGCTTCACAGGGAACTATGGCTACACCTTC.

The chain joins TRBV7-3 to TRBJ1-2; D gene uncertain. Germline assignment: CDR1 SGHTA and CDR2 FQGTGA. The germline V and J ends were trimmed by 2 bases and 8 bases, with 15 bases remaining between them. The CDR3 has 14 residues. The CDR3, as DNA: TGTGCCAGCAGCTTAGACGGGAGACGGAACGGCTACACCTTC. Protein sequence: CASSLDGRRNGYTF.

In its sample, this clonotype was seen many times. The V gene is TRBV6-6, the J gene TRBJ2-1; D is possibly TRBD2 (7 bases). CDR3 length equals 18 residues. Germline loops: CDR1 MNHNY, CDR2 SVGAGI (reference sequence). Trimming removed 2 bases at V and 6 bases at J, with 23 bases between. As DNA, the CDR3 is TGTGCCAGCAGTTACCGGAACGCGCGGGGGCCCATGAGCAATGAGCAGTTCTTC. Protein product: CASSYRNARGPMSNEQFF.

The sample holds many counts of this clonotype. This chain links TRBV5-1 with TRBJ2-1; D is ambiguous. The V gene lost 0 bases and the J gene lost 7 bases, with 11 bases spanning the gap. The CDR3 has 14 residues. Germline CDR1 reads SGHRS; CDR2 reads YFSETQ. The CDR3 here is CASSLGAQSNEQFF. The DNA of the CDR3 is TGCGCCAGCAGCTTGGGCGCGCAGAGTAATGAGCAGTTCTTC. The entire variable domain, with the rest obtained from reference TRBV5-1 and TRBJ2-1, is as follows: KAGVTQTPRYLIKTRGQQVTLSCSPISGHRSVSWYQQTPGQGLQFLFEYFSETQRNKGNFPGRFSGRQFSNSRSEMNVSTLELGDSALYLCASSLGAQSNEQFFGPGTRLTVL.

V usage is TRBV28 and J usage is TRBJ1-5, with unresolved D. The V and J ends lost 6 bases and 4 bases respectively, with 10 bases between them. This CDR3 spans 13 amino acids. In germline, CDR1 is MDHEN, CDR2 SYDVKM. CDR3 coding DNA: TGTGCCAGCAGAGAGACGGGGAATCAGCCCCAGCATTTT. Translation: CASRETGNQPQHF.

V and J are TRBV20-1 and TRBJ2-2; 7 bases agree with TRBD1. Germline CDR1 and CDR2: DFQATT and SNEGSKA (reference sequence). This CDR3 contains 15 residues. V lost 0 bases and J lost 6; bases outside the gene matches: 7. The CDR3 loop is CSARDPRGQSGELFF. The CDR3 DNA follows: TGCAGTGCTAGAGATCCAAGGGGACAGTCCGGGGAGCTGTTTTTT.

This clonotype occurred a few times. V and J are TRBV29-1 and TRBJ2-4; a possible D gene is TRBD2 (6 bases). Germline V lookup: CDR1 SQVTM, CDR2 ANQGSEA. V lost 4 bases to trimming and J lost 0 bases, with 19 bases between them. The CDR3 length is 17 residues. The CDR3 reads CSVVHVEDYLAKNIQYF. The CDR3 region has the DNA TGCAGCGTTGTCCACGTCGAGGACTATTTAGCCAAAAACATTCAGTACTTC.

The chain couples TRBV29-1 to TRBJ2-7; tentative D call: TRBD1 (6 bases). CDR1 is SQVTM and CDR2 is ANQGSEA in the germline V gene. This CDR3 region has 13 residues. The germline V and J ends were trimmed by 4 bases and 6 bases, with 16 bases remaining between them. The CDR3 here is CSVGLQGPLEQYF. The CDR3 DNA reads TGCAGCGTTGGGTTACAGGGACCTCTCGAGCAGTACTTC.

This clonotype occurred a few times. The genes are TRBV20-1 and TRBJ2-1; D uncertain. This CDR3 comprises 12 residues. The germline gives CDR1 DFQATT, CDR2 SNEGSKA (reference sequence). The V and J ends lost 3 bases and 9 bases respectively, with 12 bases between them. CDR3 sequence: CSASPFSGEQFF. CDR3 coding DNA: TGCAGTGCTAGCCCCTTTAGTGGTGAGCAGTTCTTC.

This clonotype was recorded a few times. The CDR3 reads CATSRDPSGVYEQYF. CDR3 DNA: TGTGCCACCAGCAGAGATCCTAGCGGGGTCTACGAGCAGTACTTC. The rearrangement links TRBV15 to TRBJ2-7; 9 bases are shared with TRBD2. Germline V CDR1 and CDR2: LNHNV, YYDKDF (reference sequence). With V trimmed by 0 bases and J by 3 bases, 3 bases remained unmatched. This CDR3 region has 15 residues.

The genes are TRBV7-6 and TRBJ2-3; D unresolved. The CDR3 runs 16 residues. V was trimmed by 5 bases and J by 2 bases, leaving 17 bases between them. Germline V CDR1 and CDR2: SGHVS, FNYEAQ. Here the CDR3 DNA reads TGTGCCAGCAGCGCCGACCCGAGGTCGGTCACAGATACGCAGTATTTT. Protein sequence: CASSADPRSVTDTQYF.

This clonotype was detected a few times. The V and J genes are TRBV7-9 and TRBJ1-1; 7 bases agree with TRBD1. From germline, CDR1 is SEHNR and CDR2 FQNEAQ (reference sequence). CDR3 size: 16 residues. V lost 4 bases, J lost 0 bases, and 8 bases stayed unmatched. The CDR3 sequence is CASSSRQGPMNTEAFF. Here the CDR3 DNA reads TGTGCCAGCAGCTCCAGACAGGGACCAATGAACACTGAAGCTTTCTTT.

This CDR3 is CASSLAREGNIQYF. As DNA, the CDR3 is TGTGCCAGCAGTTTAGCCAGGGAGGGAAACATTCAGTACTTC. This rearrangement joins TRBV12-3 or TRBV12-4 to TRBJ2-4, with TRBD2 identical over 7 bases. J was trimmed by 6 bases and V by 0 bases; bases with no gene match: 2. The CDR3 length is 14 residues.

The chain uses TRBV19 and TRBJ2-3; D is perhaps TRBD2 (6 bases). V was trimmed by 5 bases and J by 1 base, leaving 13 bases between them. This CDR3 has 15 residues. Per germline, CDR1 LNHDA and CDR2 SQIVND (reference sequence). The CDR3 coding sequence is TGTGCCAGTAGTTTTTACTCGGGGGGCACAGATACGCAGTATTTT. Translation: CASSFYSGGTDTQYF.

The chain recombines TRBV9 with TRBJ1-6; no reliable D call. The CDR3 sequence is 14 residues long. The germline V and J ends were trimmed by 0 bases and 8 bases, with 9 bases remaining between them. Germline V gene data show CDR1 as SGDLS and CDR2 as YYNGEE. CDR3 loop: CASSVDGRDSPLHF. DNA of the CDR3: TGTGCCAGCAGCGTAGACGGCCGGGATTCACCCCTCCACTTT.

This clonotype was seen a few times. The rearrangement links TRBV7-3 to TRBJ1-2; D call uncertain. V lost 0 bases and J lost 5, with 7 bases in between. Germline V gives CDR1 SGHTA, CDR2 FQGTGA. The CDR3 runs 13 residues. Here the CDR3 reads CASSLTAGYGYTF. CDR3 bases: TGTGCCAGCAGCTTAACAGCCGGGTATGGCTACACCTTC.

The V gene is TRBV5-1, the J gene TRBJ2-7, with D perhaps given as TRBD1 or TRBD2 (5 bases each). Germline values: CDR1 SGHRS, CDR2 YFSETQ. Between the trimmed V and J ends, which lost 5 bases and 9 bases, there was a span of 21 bases. This CDR3 region has 14 residues. The CDR3, as DNA: TGCGCCAGCAGGGAAACCGGGACGGCCTTTCGGCAGTACTTC. Translating it yields CASRETGTAFRQYF.

In its sample, this clonotype was seen a few times. The chain is built from TRBV5-1 and TRBJ2-2, with D unclear. Germline V gene lookup returns CDR1 SGHRS and CDR2 YFSETQ. The V and J ends lost 0 bases and 4 bases respectively, with 13 bases between them. This CDR3 comprises 16 residues. The CDR3 here is CASSLVGPAGTGELFF. CDR3 DNA sequence: TGCGCCAGCAGCTTGGTAGGCCCCGCCGGCACCGGGGAGCTGTTTTTT.

The chain combines TRBV7-9 with TRBJ2-5, with TRBD1 identical over 10 bases. The CDR3 has 15 amino acids. CDR1 and CDR2 from the germline V gene are SEHNR and FQNEAQ (reference sequence). V shed 5 bases and J 2 bases; nucleotides not matched to a gene: 5. The CDR3 loop is CASSRDRGRQETQYF. The DNA of the CDR3 is TGTGCCAGCAGCCGGGACAGGGGCCGGCAAGAGACCCAGTACTTC.

In this sample, this clonotype turned up a few times. The chain has TRBV7-2 and TRBJ2-2, with a weak D call TRBD2 (6 bases). CDR1 and CDR2 from the germline V gene are SGHTA and FQGNSA. V dropped 5 bases and J dropped 1 base, with 17 bases sitting between them. This CDR3 region has 17 residues. CDR3 coding DNA: TGTGCCAGCAGCCCCATCCGGGGGTGGGGGAACACCGGGGAGCTGTTTTTT. As protein: CASSPIRGWGNTGELFF. Using reference TRBV7-2 and TRBJ2-2 for the parts outside the CDR3, the full variable domain is GAGVSQSPSNKVTEKGKDVELRCDPISGHTALYWYRQSLGQGLEFLIYFQGNSAPDKSGLPSDRFSAERTGGSVSTLTIQRTQQEDSAVYLCASSPIRGWGNTGELFFGEGSRLTVL.

This clonotype was picked up a small number of times. The V gene is TRBV18, the J gene TRBJ2-3; 9 bases map to TRBD1. Germline V gene sequence: CDR1 KGHSH, CDR2 LQKENI. J gave up 2 bases and V 9 bases, and 9 bases lay outside the gene matches. The CDR3 is 15 residues long. This CDR3 reads CASKPGQGYTDTQYF. CDR3 nucleotides: TGTGCCAGTAAACCGGGACAGGGCTACACAGATACGCAGTATTTT.

This clonotype occurred many times. The chain couples TRBV5-1 to TRBJ2-2; weak D call: TRBD1 (6 bases). The length of the CDR3 is 15 residues. Per the germline V gene, CDR1 is SGHRS and CDR2 is YFSETQ. V was trimmed by 5 bases and J by 0 bases, leaving 11 bases between them. This CDR3 reads CASRYRTANTGELFF. In nucleotides, the CDR3 is TGCGCCAGCAGGTACAGGACAGCGAACACCGGGGAGCTGTTTTTT.

This clonotype was recorded a few times. This chain uses TRBV4-3 with TRBJ1-1; D not certain. Looked up from germline, CDR1 is LGHNA and CDR2 is YSLEER. The CDR3 totals 14 residues. V was clipped by 0 bases and J by 0 bases, with 5 bases between them. CDR3 nucleotide sequence: TGCGCCAGCAGCCAAGAGCATATGAACACTGAAGCTTTCTTT. Amino acids: CASSQEHMNTEAFF.

The chain is built from TRBV5-5 and TRBJ2-7, with TRBD1 identical over 9 bases. CDR3 length: 15 amino acids. Germline lookup yields CDR1 SGHKS and CDR2 YYEKEE (reference sequence). V shed 0 bases, J shed 5 bases, and the junction held 6 bases outside the gene matches. Here the CDR3 DNA reads TGTGCCAGCAGCTTGGGGCACAGGGGGCAGAACGAGCAGTACTTC. Its protein is CASSLGHRGQNEQYF.

The V call is TRBV27, the J call TRBJ2-5; 9 bases line up with TRBD2. Germline V gives CDR1 MNHEY, CDR2 SMNVEV (reference sequence). V trimming: 7 bases; J trimming: 4 bases; junction bases outside the gene matches: 10. The CDR3 has 15 amino acids. The chain's CDR3 is CASKNWRGGGETQYF. The CDR3 DNA reads as TGTGCCAGCAAGAACTGGCGGGGGGGCGGAGAGACCCAGTACTTC.

A note on this clonotype: One end of the junction fails to match germline, which may point to a read error. The rearrangement links TRBV3-1 to TRBJ1-1; D is unresolved. Germline loops: CDR1 LGHDT, CDR2 YNNKEL (reference sequence). The CDR3 spans 14 residues. The CDR3 bases are TGTGCCAGCAGCCAAAACGACATGAACACTGAAGCTTTATTT. This encodes CASSQNDMNTEALF.

The J gene is TRBJ2-5, the V gene TRBV29-1; maybe TRBD2 (6 bases). With 7 bases removed from V and 2 bases from J, the gap between germline ends came to 17 bases. Germline V lookup: CDR1 SQVTM, CDR2 ANQGSEA. This CDR3 comprises 14 residues. In DNA form, the CDR3 reads TGCAGCGCCGGAGGGTACAGGCCACAAGAGACCCAGTACTTC. This codes for CSAGGYRPQETQYF.

The chain uses TRBV5-6 and TRBJ2-6; TRBD2 is a possible D gene (5 bases). The V end lost 4 bases, the J end lost 0 bases, and 14 bases lay between the germline ends. Germline assignment: CDR1 SGHDT and CDR2 YYEEEE. The CDR3 covers 17 residues. The chain's CDR3 is CASSPVPGNSGANVLTF. The DNA of the CDR3 is TGTGCCAGCAGCCCTGTCCCGGGAAACTCTGGGGCCAACGTCCTGACTTTC.

In its sample, this clonotype was seen a few times. The rearrangement uses TRBV15 and TRBJ2-3, with D possibly called TRBD1 or TRBD2 (5 bases each). V lost 2 bases and J lost 1, with 10 bases in between. This CDR3 region has 15 residues. Germline V gene lookup returns CDR1 LNHNV and CDR2 YYDKDF (reference sequence). In DNA, the CDR3 is TGTGCCACCAGCAGAACAAGGGACGGCACAGATACGCAGTATTTT. Amino acid sequence: CATSRTRDGTDTQYF.

V usage is TRBV6-5 and J usage is TRBJ1-5, with a tentative D call TRBD1 (6 bases). The length of the CDR3 is 15 residues. Germline assignment: CDR1 MNHEY and CDR2 SVGAGI. Trimming shortened V by 3 bases and J by 0 bases, and 9 bases separated the two germline ends. CDR3 sequence: CASSYTGSSNQPQHF. The CDR3 DNA sequence: TGTGCCAGCAGTTATACAGGGAGTAGCAATCAGCCCCAGCATTTT.